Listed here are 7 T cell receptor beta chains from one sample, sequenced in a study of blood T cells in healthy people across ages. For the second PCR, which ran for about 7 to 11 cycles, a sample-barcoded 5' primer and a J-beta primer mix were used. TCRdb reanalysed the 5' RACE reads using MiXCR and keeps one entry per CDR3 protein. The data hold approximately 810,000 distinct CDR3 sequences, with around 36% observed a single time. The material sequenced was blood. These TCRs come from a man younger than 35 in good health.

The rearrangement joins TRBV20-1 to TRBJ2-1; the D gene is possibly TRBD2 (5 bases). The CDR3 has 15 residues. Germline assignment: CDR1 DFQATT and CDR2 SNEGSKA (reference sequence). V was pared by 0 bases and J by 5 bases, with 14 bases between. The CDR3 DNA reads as TGCAGTGCTAGAGATTTTGGCGGGCGTAACAATGAGCAGTTCTTC. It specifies CSARDFGGRNNEQFF.

The CDR3 bases are TGCAGTGCTAGAGATCCGATCACCTACGAGCAGTACTTC. Its translation: CSARDPITYEQYF. The J gene is TRBJ2-7, the V gene TRBV20-1; D remains unclear. The V gene lost 0 bases and the J gene lost 2 bases, with 8 bases spanning the gap. The germline V gene encodes CDR1 DFQATT and CDR2 SNEGSKA (reference sequence). The CDR3 is 13 residues long.

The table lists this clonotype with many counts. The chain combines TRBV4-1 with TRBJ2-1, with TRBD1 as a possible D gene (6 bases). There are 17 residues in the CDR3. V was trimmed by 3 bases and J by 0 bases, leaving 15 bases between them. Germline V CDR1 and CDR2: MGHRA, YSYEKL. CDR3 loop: CASSHQTRGSSYNEQFF. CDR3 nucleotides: TGCGCCAGCAGCCACCAGACGAGGGGGAGCTCCTACAATGAGCAGTTCTTC.

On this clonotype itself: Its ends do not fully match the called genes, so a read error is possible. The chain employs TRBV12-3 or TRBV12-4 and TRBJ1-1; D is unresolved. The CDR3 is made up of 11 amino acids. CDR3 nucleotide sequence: TGTACCAGCAGAGATAACACTGAAGCTTTCTTT. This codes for CTSRDNTEAFF.

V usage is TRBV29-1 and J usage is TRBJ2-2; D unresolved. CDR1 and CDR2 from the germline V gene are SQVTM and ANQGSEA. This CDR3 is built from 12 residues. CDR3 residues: CTAIKGTGELFF. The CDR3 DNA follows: TGCACTGCAATCAAGGGAACCGGGGAGCTGTTTTTT.

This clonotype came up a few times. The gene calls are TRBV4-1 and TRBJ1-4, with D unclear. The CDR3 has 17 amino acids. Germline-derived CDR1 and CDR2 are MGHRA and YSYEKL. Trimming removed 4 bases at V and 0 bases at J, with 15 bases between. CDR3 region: CASSPLGRGATNEKLFF. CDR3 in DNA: TGCGCCAGCAGCCCTCTCGGACGTGGAGCAACTAATGAAAAACTGTTTTTT.

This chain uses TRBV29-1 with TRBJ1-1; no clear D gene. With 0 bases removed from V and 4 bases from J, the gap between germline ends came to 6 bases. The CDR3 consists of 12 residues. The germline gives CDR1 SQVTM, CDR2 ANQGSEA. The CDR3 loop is CSVEDRPTEAFF. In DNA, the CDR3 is TGCAGCGTTGAAGATCGACCCACTGAAGCTTTCTTT.